The rows below give T cell receptor beta chains drawn from one sample of a study of human T cells and chemical hapten exposure. TCRdb ran MiXCR on the RACE reads and lists one entry per CDR3 protein. Of about 30,000 distinct CDR3 sequences listed, around a tenth are singletons. The sequencing here drew on whole blood, taken in connection with sensitization to the hapten diphenylcyclopropenone (DPC). The receptor source for this set is a man aged 45-60 years with alopecia areata. Some clones in this sample may be carry-over from other donors' samples. Each CDR3 is given with its conserved first and last residue. A D gene is named only where the DNA matches it firmly. The size of a clone is reported for some rows only, either as once, few or many, or as a class for expanded clones.

abundance	d_gene	v_gene	j_gene	CDR3nt	CDR3aa
few	TRBD1	TRBV20-1	TRBJ1-6	TGCAGTGCTAGATCCTCCGGGACAGTTAATTCACCCCTCCACTTT	CSARSSGTVNSPLHF
many	TRBD2	TRBV28	TRBJ2-3	TGTGCCAGCAGTTTATGGGGTAGCGGGAGTGAAACAGATACGCAGTATTTT	CASSLWGSGSETDTQYF
many	NA	TRBV29-1	TRBJ2-7	TGCAGCGTTGTGGGGCGGCTTGCCTACGAGCAGTACTTC	CSVVGRLAYEQYF
many	NA	TRBV6-2/TRBV6-3	TRBJ2-5	TGTGCCACCAGACAGACGGAGGAAGAGACCCAGTACTTC	CATRQTEEETQYF
NA	TRBD1	TRBV13	TRBJ2-7	TGTGCCAGCAGCTTTCCCGGGACAGGGGGCAGGGAGCAGTACTTC	CASSFPGTGGREQYF
NA	NA	TRBV7-2	TRBJ2-1	TGTGCCAGCAGCTCCGTTTCGCTGTACAATGAGCAGTTCTTC	CASSSVSLYNEQFF
medium-sized	TRBD2	TRBV7-2	TRBJ2-3	TGTGCCAGCAGCCCCTACGGGACTAGCGGGCGACGAAGGGGAGATACGCAGTATTTT	CASSPYGTSGRRRGDTQYF
NA	NA	TRBV29-1	TRBJ1-2	TGCAGCGTTGAAGTTCCAGCCCACTATGGCTACACCTTC	CSVEVPAHYGYTF
NA	TRBD2	TRBV28	TRBJ2-7	TGTGCCAGCATTCTAGCGGGAGGATACGAGCAGTACTTC	CASILAGGYEQYF
many	NA	TRBV28	TRBJ2-7	TGTGCCAGCAGCCCTTCCGGGGCTAGCTTTTTGTGGTACTTC	CASSPSGASFLWYF
many	TRBD2	TRBV9	TRBJ2-7	TGTGCCAGCAGCGAGGGCCCGGGACTAGCGGGAGGTGAGCAGTACTTC	CASSEGPGLAGGEQYF